Listed below are T cell receptor beta chains from one sample, sequenced in a study of beta chain features in type 1 diabetes. Produced via immunoSEQ multiplex PCR; TCRdb's table is partial and in-frame only. Among over 65,000 clones, under 35% were seen once, and the ten largest hold roughly 0.45%. Sequencing input: stem cell memory CD4+ T cells from blood. Receptor source: a woman aged 18-29 years in good health. Each CDR3 is given with its conserved first and last residue. Fields, in order: V gene, J gene, CDR3 protein.

V: TRBV29-1; J: TRBJ1-3; CDR3: CSVAGQGANTIYF
V: TRBV28; J: TRBJ1-2; CDR3: CASSSSLYGYTF
V: TRBV19; J: TRBJ1-1; CDR3: CASSTFGGTEAFF
V: TRBV7-9; J: TRBJ1-5; CDR3: CASSGLPGNQPQHF
V: TRBV19; J: TRBJ2-5; CDR3: CASSPTSTQETQYF
V: TRBV5-1; J: TRBJ1-2; CDR3: CASSLPGQYGYTF
V: TRBV29-1; J: TRBJ1-2; CDR3: CSVEDQQYGYTF
V: TRBV15; J: TRBJ1-4; CDR3: CATSSRRQLTNEKLFF
V: TRBV30; J: TRBJ1-3; CDR3: CAWSRGVSGNTIYF
V: TRBV7-7; J: TRBJ2-1; CDR3: CASSLAGTSDGGEFF
V: TRBV11-2; J: TRBJ2-5; CDR3: CASSLDLWRGQETQYF
V: TRBV7-9; J: TRBJ2-7; CDR3: CASSLLQGSYEQYF
V: TRBV7-2; J: TRBJ2-5; CDR3: CASSPSTNTQETQYF
V: TRBV19; J: TRBJ2-7; CDR3: CASSPTQVFYEQYF
V: TRBV7-3; J: TRBJ1-2; CDR3: CASSLTYQARGYTF
V: TRBV7-2; J: TRBJ2-3; CDR3: CASSLRQAGGGDTQYF
V: TRBV6-1; J: TRBJ2-1; CDR3: CASSDPSSYNEQFF
V: TRBV5-4; J: TRBJ1-1; CDR3: CASSSNRVLNTEAFF
V: TRBV25-1; J: TRBJ2-7; CDR3: CASNNGGYYEQYF
V: TRBV6-6; J: TRBJ2-4; CDR3: CASSYSGGGSKNIQYF
V: TRBV7-6; J: TRBJ2-5; CDR3: CASSLRVLAGMETQYF
V: TRBV11-3; J: TRBJ2-3; CDR3: CASSFSGSTDTQYF
V: TRBV5-5; J: TRBJ2-5; CDR3: CASSSLGTAETQYF
V: TRBV7-6; J: TRBJ2-7; CDR3: CASSLVARGFPYEQYF
V: TRBV10-3; J: TRBJ2-7; CDR3: CAISVAGLSYEQYF
V: TRBV5-1; J: TRBJ1-2; CDR3: CASSLPGTAVGYTF
V: TRBV27; J: TRBJ2-7; CDR3: CASRKTSSGGPHEQYF
V: TRBV5-1; J: TRBJ2-7; CDR3: CASSLAEGRDEQYF
V: TRBV27; J: TRBJ2-3; CDR3: CASGGTGLSDTQYF
V: TRBV19; J: TRBJ2-2; CDR3: CASSMYGTNPGELFF
V: TRBV13; J: TRBJ2-3; CDR3: CASSLSGVSTDTQYF
V: TRBV5-5; J: TRBJ2-2; CDR3: CASSFLAGEHGELFF
V: TRBV10-3; J: TRBJ2-7; CDR3: CAISEALAGLYEQYF
V: TRBV18; J: TRBJ1-2; CDR3: CASSPPSETGNGYTF
V: TRBV6-1; J: TRBJ2-5; CDR3: CATLKGDSQETQYF